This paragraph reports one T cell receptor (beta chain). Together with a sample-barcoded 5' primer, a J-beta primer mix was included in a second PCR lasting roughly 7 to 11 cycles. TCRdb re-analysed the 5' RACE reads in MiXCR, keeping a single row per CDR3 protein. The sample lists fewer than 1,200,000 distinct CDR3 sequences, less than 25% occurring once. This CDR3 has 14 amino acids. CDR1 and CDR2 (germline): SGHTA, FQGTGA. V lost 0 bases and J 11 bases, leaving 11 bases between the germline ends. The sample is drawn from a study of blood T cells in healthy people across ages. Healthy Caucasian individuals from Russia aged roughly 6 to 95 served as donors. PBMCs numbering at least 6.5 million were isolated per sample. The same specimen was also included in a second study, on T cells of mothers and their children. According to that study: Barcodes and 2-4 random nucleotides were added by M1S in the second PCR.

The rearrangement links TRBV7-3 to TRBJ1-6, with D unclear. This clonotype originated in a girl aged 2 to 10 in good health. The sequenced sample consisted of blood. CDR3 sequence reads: CASSLTGSGAPLHF. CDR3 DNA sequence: TGTGCCAGCAGCTTAACCGGTTCCGGAGCACCCCTCCACTTT.